Below are 5 T cell receptor beta chains sequenced from a single sample in a study of cytomegalovirus exposure and HLA in healthy donors. Amplification used 60 Vbeta primers and 13 Jbeta primers. Repertoires were generated with immunoSEQ multiplex PCR, while TCRdb's copy carries only in-frame clones and drops some. The data hold 95,000 to 150,000 clones, with more than 60% observed a single time. Sequencing used PBMCs. All receptors come from a woman in her forties in good health and CMV-seropositive.

V and J are TRBV7-2 and TRBJ1-1; TRBD1 is a possible D gene (5 bases). Germline-derived CDR1 and CDR2 are SGHTA and FQGNSA. The length of the CDR3 is 15 residues. Trimming took 1 base from V and 0 from J, leaving 9 bases between them. The CDR3 region is CASSLDQGMNTEAFF. As DNA, the CDR3 is TGTGCCAGCAGCTTAGATCAGGGAATGAACACTGAAGCTTTCTTT.

The chain has TRBV9 and TRBJ2-7, with a weak D call TRBD2 (5 bases). The length of the CDR3 is 14 residues. Germline CDR1 and CDR2: SGDLS and YYNGEE. The germline V and J ends were trimmed by 0 bases and 2 bases, with 9 bases remaining between them. The CDR3, as DNA: TGTGCCAGCAGCGTAGGGACTCTACCCTACGAGCAGTACTTC. It translates to CASSVGTLPYEQYF.

CDR3 sequence (DNA): TGTGCCAGCTCACCATTGGGGAGTACGCAGTATTTT. This codes for CASSPLGSTQYF. This chain joins TRBV18 and TRBJ2-3, with D possibly matching TRBD2 (5 bases). CDR3 length equals 12 residues. V lost 2 bases and J lost 8, with 8 bases in between. Germline-derived CDR1 and CDR2 are KGHSH and LQKENI. Full variable domain (remainder filled in from reference TRBV18 and TRBJ2-3): NAGVMQNPRHLVRRRGQEARLRCSPMKGHSHVYWYRQLPEEGLKFMVYLQKENIIDESGMPKERFSAEFPKEGPSILRIQQVVRGDSAAYFCASSPLGSTQYFGPGTRLTVL.

The V and J genes are TRBV29-1 and TRBJ2-1, with 8 bases fitting TRBD2. V lost 5 bases and J lost 7; bases outside the gene matches: 10. The CDR3 has 14 residues. Germline loops: CDR1 SQVTM, CDR2 ANQGSEA. CDR3 coding DNA: TGCAGCGTTCGCATGGCCTCTAGCGGGAATGAGCAGTTCTTC. Protein sequence: CSVRMASSGNEQFF.

This rearrangement joins TRBV6-6 to TRBJ1-2, with 9 bases matching TRBD1. CDR1 is MNHNY and CDR2 is SVGAGI in the germline V gene (reference sequence). After removal of 5 bases from V and 6 bases from J, the junction contained 4 bases not matched to a gene. This CDR3 region has 13 residues. The CDR3 bases are TGTGCCAGCAGTCCGGGACAGGGCCATGGCTACACCTTC. Encoded protein: CASSPGQGHGYTF.